This TCR beta chain was sequenced during a study of blood T cell repertoires in COVID-19. As for the study in general: The origin of the acute and convalescent COVID-19 samples was the United States, Italy and Spain. PBMCs, B-cell-depleted T cells, or T cells were the source of the cDNA or gDNA that made up the material.

In the original workflow: Cell counts per sample came from amplifying reference gene primers. The protocol was immunoSEQ multiplex PCR, while the TCRdb copy is restricted to in-frame clones and leaves out a portion. V and J calls plus clone size are reproduced from that table; the DNA served to infer D and trimming. The sample has hundreds of thousands of clones; 81% are singletons. V lost 10 bases and J lost 5, with 17 bases in between. This CDR3 comprises 13 residues. CDR1 and CDR2 (germline): ENHRY, SYGVKD. The origin of this receptor is a woman over 75 with COVID-19, enrolled during active disease. Sequencing used peripheral blood. V is TRBV10-3 and J is TRBJ1-2, with no clear D. The CDR3 is CASARTAGYGYTF. Here the CDR3 DNA reads TGTGCCAGCGCTAGGACGGCGGGATATGGCTACACCTTC.